Presented here are 23 T cell receptor beta chains from one specimen sequenced in a study of blood T cell repertoires in COVID-19. TCRdb's copy holds only in-frame clones and misses some; the assay was immunoSEQ multiplex PCR. The sample carries fewer than 300,000 clones, about nine tenths recorded once. Sequenced: peripheral blood. Receptor source: a woman in her forties or fifties with COVID-19, enrolled during active disease.

This chain links TRBV19 with TRBJ2-2; TRBD1 matches 8 bases. J lost 5 bases, V lost 5 bases, and 10 bases had no gene match. The germline gives CDR1 LNHDA, CDR2 SQIVND (reference sequence). This CDR3 is built from 16 residues. The CDR3 bases are TGTGCCAGTAGTTCTCTTGGGCGACAGGGGACCGGGGAGCTGTTTTTT. Encoded protein: CASSSLGRQGTGELFF.

The rearrangement uses TRBV3-1 (or the pseudogene TRBV3-2) and TRBJ2-1; 8 bases match TRBD1. The length of the CDR3 is 16 residues. The germline V gene encodes CDR1 LGHDT and CDR2 YNNKEL (reference sequence). V gave up 2 bases and J gave up 3 bases; unmatched junction bases: 6. In DNA form, the CDR3 reads TGTGCCAGCAGCCAACCCGGGGACAGGAACTACAATGAGCAGTTCTTC. This gives the protein CASSQPGDRNYNEQFF.

J is TRBJ2-7 and V is TRBV19, with TRBD2 matching over 8 bases. The trim removed 2 bases at V and 0 bases at J, leaving 0 bases unmatched. Per the germline V gene, CDR1 is LNHDA and CDR2 is SQIVND (reference sequence). The CDR3 covers 14 residues. DNA for the CDR3: TGTGCCAGTAGTATAACTAGCGGCTCCTACGAGCAGTACTTC. Translated: CASSITSGSYEQYF.

This clone occurred a few times. The V call is TRBV2, the J call TRBJ2-1; 7 bases align to TRBD2. V was clipped by 8 bases and J by 2 bases; unmatched bases: 9. Germline lookup yields CDR1 SNHLY and CDR2 FYNNEI. This CDR3 has 15 amino acids. The CDR3 loop is CASERDYSPYNEQFF. The CDR3 nucleotides read TGTGCCAGCGAGCGGGATTATTCGCCCTACAATGAGCAGTTCTTC.

The rearrangement joins TRBV7-9 to TRBJ1-5; D is perhaps TRBD1 (6 bases). Between the trimmed V and J ends, which lost 5 bases and 0 bases, there was a span of 11 bases. CDR1 and CDR2 from the germline V gene are SEHNR and FQNEAQ (reference sequence). The CDR3 extends over 15 amino acids. The CDR3 loop is CASSIGQISNQPQHF. The CDR3, as DNA: TGTGCCAGCAGCATCGGACAGATTAGCAATCAGCCCCAGCATTTT.

This clone showed up just once. This chain links TRBV19 with TRBJ1-2; the match to TRBD1 covers 9 bases. The V and J ends lost 5 bases and 7 bases, in that order; junction bases with no gene match: 8. There are 14 residues in the CDR3. Germline V gene lookup returns CDR1 LNHDA and CDR2 SQIVND (reference sequence). Written as DNA, the CDR3 is TGTGCCAGTAGTGTACAGGGGGCGCTGGGTGGCTACACCTTC. This codes for CASSVQGALGGYTF.

This rearrangement joins TRBV18 to TRBJ2-1, with 7 bases lining up with TRBD1. V dropped 6 bases and J dropped 8; count of bases not matched to a gene: 13. Germline CDR1 is KGHSH and CDR2 is LQKENI. CDR3 size: 15 residues. Here the CDR3 reads CASSLQGNPADEQFF. The CDR3 bases are TGTGCCAGCTCCCTACAGGGGAACCCGGCCGATGAGCAGTTCTTC. Full variable domain (rest looked up from reference TRBV18 and TRBJ2-1): NAGVMQNPRHLVRRRGQEARLRCSPMKGHSHVYWYRQLPEEGLKFMVYLQKENIIDESGMPKERFSAEFPKEGPSILRIQQVVRGDSAAYFCASSLQGNPADEQFFGPGTRLTVL.

This chain links TRBV10-2 with TRBJ2-7, with TRBD2 identical over 10 bases. Trimming took 7 bases from V and 5 from J; bases not matched to a gene: 11. CDR3 length equals 15 residues. CDR1 and CDR2 from the germline V gene are WSHSY and SAAADI. As DNA, the CDR3 is TGCGCCAGCAACGCACGGACTAGCGGCACCGACGAGCAGTACTTC. It codes for CASNARTSGTDEQYF.

V and J are TRBV7-2 and TRBJ2-4, with D possibly matching TRBD2 (5 bases). The germline CDR1 and CDR2 sequences are SGHTA and FQGNSA. Trimming removed 0 bases from V and 3 bases from J, with 12 bases in between. CDR3 length equals 16 residues. CDR3 bases: TGTGCCAGCAGCTTAGCTCCGGGAACAGACAAAAACATTCAGTACTTC. It encodes CASSLAPGTDKNIQYF.

This clone appeared once. The CDR3 DNA sequence: TGTGCCAGCAGCACCGGACAGCTGGGTTACGAGCAGTACTTC. Translation: CASSTGQLGYEQYF. V usage is TRBV5-5 and J usage is TRBJ2-7; D is possibly TRBD1 (6 bases). V was pared by 4 bases and J by 4 bases, with 15 bases between. Germline CDR1 is SGHKS and CDR2 is YYEKEE (reference sequence). This CDR3 has 14 residues.

The chain employs TRBV5-1 and TRBJ1-1; D call uncertain. Germline CDR1 reads SGHRS; CDR2 reads YFSETQ. The ends were cut back, 4 bases at V and 7 bases at J, with 20 bases in the middle. This CDR3 is 15 amino acids long. The CDR3 is CASSLKPPTPLEAFF. In nucleotides, the CDR3 is TGCGCCAGCAGCCTGAAACCGCCGACACCGCTTGAAGCTTTCTTT. Full variable domain (remainder filled in from reference TRBV5-1 and TRBJ1-1): KAGVTQTPRYLIKTRGQQVTLSCSPISGHRSVSWYQQTPGQGLQFLFEYFSETQRNKGNFPGRFSGRQFSNSRSEMNVSTLELGDSALYLCASSLKPPTPLEAFFGQGTRLTVV.

The chain carries TRBV12-3 or TRBV12-4 and TRBJ2-7, with 7 bases lining up with TRBD1. Germline trimming cut 6 bases from V and 6 bases from J; bases unmatched to any gene: 2. The CDR3 is 11 residues long. The CDR3 coding sequence is TGTGCCAGCAGGACAGGGAGCGAGCAGTACTTC. Translating it yields CASRTGSEQYF.

This clone was recorded only once. The V and J genes are TRBV21-1 and TRBJ1-4. TRBV21-1 is a documented pseudogene. The CDR3 loop spans 19 amino acids. The CDR3 DNA follows: TGTGCCAGCAGCTCCCAATCGGGGGAAGGGTCCTCAACTAATGAAAAACTGTTTTTT. Residues: CASSSQSGEGSSTNEKLFF.

The chain recombines TRBV27 with TRBJ2-5; 9 bases are shared with TRBD2. V dropped 2 bases and J dropped 5; count of bases not matched to a gene: 3. Germline V CDR1 and CDR2: MNHEY, SMNVEV (reference sequence). CDR3 length: 14 amino acids. CDR3 nucleotides: TGTGCCAGCAGTTTAGCGGGAGGGTTGGAGACCCAGTACTTC. Amino acids: CASSLAGGLETQYF.

The rearrangement links TRBV6-6 to TRBJ2-7; 16 bases are shared with TRBD2. Trimming took 5 bases from V and 2 from J; bases not matched to a gene: 6. Germline loops: CDR1 MNHNY, CDR2 SVGAGI (reference sequence). The CDR3 contains 17 residues. The DNA for the CDR3 is TGTGCCAGCAGTCGAGGGACTAGCGGGAGGGCAACCTACGAGCAGTACTTC. Its protein product is CASSRGTSGRATYEQYF.

The J gene is TRBJ2-1, the V gene TRBV4-2; D is perhaps TRBD2 (6 bases). V lost 4 bases, J lost 5 bases, and 12 bases lay in between. The length of the CDR3 is 14 residues. Germline lookup yields CDR1 LGHNA and CDR2 YNFKEQ. CDR3: CASSRQGGHNEQFF. Here the CDR3 DNA reads TGTGCCAGCAGCCGGCAGGGAGGACACAATGAGCAGTTCTTC.

J is TRBJ2-7 and V is TRBV7-9; D is perhaps TRBD1 (5 bases). CDR3 length: 14 residues. Trimming stripped 5 bases from V and 3 bases from J, with 14 bases between. Germline loops: CDR1 SEHNR, CDR2 FQNEAQ (reference sequence). The CDR3 loop is CASSHGQGIYEQYF. The CDR3 bases are TGTGCCAGCAGCCACGGGCAGGGAATCTACGAGCAGTACTTC.

The V and J genes are TRBV13 and TRBJ2-3; D perhaps matches TRBD1 (6 bases). The CDR3 loop spans 14 amino acids. Germline CDR1 and CDR2: PRHDT and FYEKMQ (reference sequence). The V gene lost 2 bases and the J gene lost 3 bases, with 9 bases spanning the gap. CDR3 coding DNA: TGTGCCAGCAGCTTATCAAGGGGGACAGATACGCAGTATTTT. Translated, it gives CASSLSRGTDTQYF.

This chain connects TRBV19 to TRBJ1-1, with unresolved D. Germline-derived CDR1 and CDR2 are LNHDA and SQIVND (reference sequence). The V end lost 4 bases, the J end lost 4 bases, and 13 bases lay between the germline ends. This CDR3 is 14 amino acids long. The CDR3 DNA is TGTGCCAGTAGTAGGAGCAGCGCCCTCACTGAAGCTTTCTTT. This gives the protein CASSRSSALTEAFF.

This clone was seen just once. The chain combines TRBV6-2 or TRBV6-3 with TRBJ2-1; 8 nucleotides align to TRBD2. From germline, CDR1 is MNHEY and CDR2 SVGEGT. The CDR3 is made up of 17 amino acids. J lost 4 bases, V lost 0 bases, and 8 bases had no gene match. CDR3 sequence (DNA): TGTGCCAGCAGTTACTCATCCAGCGGGAGCAGGTACAATGAGCAGTTCTTC. Its protein product is CASSYSSSGSRYNEQFF.

This clone was recorded only once. The chain combines TRBV27 with TRBJ1-5; 9 nucleotides agree with TRBD1. From germline, CDR1 is MNHEY and CDR2 SMNVEV (reference sequence). Trimming at V came to 2 bases and at J to 1 base, leaving 0 bases not matched to a gene. This CDR3 region has 15 residues. The CDR3 DNA reads as TGTGCCAGCAGTTTAGGGACAGGGAGCAATCAGCCCCAGCATTTT. Its protein is CASSLGTGSNQPQHF.

This clone was seen more than once but under ten times. In nucleotides, the CDR3 is TGTGCCAGCAGCCAAGAGGCGCCATTAGACACCTACGAGCAGTACTTC. Translated: CASSQEAPLDTYEQYF. The chain couples TRBV14 to TRBJ2-7, with D unresolved. V was clipped by 0 bases and J by 2 bases, with 14 bases between them. Germline CDR1 SGHDN, CDR2 FVKESK. This CDR3 contains 16 residues.

The V call is TRBV10-1, the J call TRBJ2-7; 12 positions agree with TRBD1. V trimming: 0 bases; J trimming: 5 bases; junction bases outside the gene matches: 5. CDR1 and CDR2 (germline): WNHNN, SYGVQD (reference sequence). The CDR3 is 16 amino acids. CDR3 sequence: CASSESKGTGGNEQYF. The CDR3 region has the DNA TGCGCCAGCAGTGAGTCGAAGGGGACAGGGGGCAACGAGCAGTACTTC.